Listed here is a single TCR beta chain. The sample belongs to a study of cytomegalovirus exposure and HLA in healthy donors. Sequencing was performed with immunoSEQ multiplex PCR; in TCRdb, only in-frame clones are kept and a portion is missing. Found here are around 260,000 clones, around 91% of them singletons; the top ten hold 3% to 3.5%. Unmatched junction bases numbered 6, after V lost 4 bases and J lost 3 bases. Germline values: CDR1 MNHNS, CDR2 SASEGT. CDR3 length: 14 residues. Sample: PBMCs. The chain couples TRBV6-1 to TRBJ2-7, with TRBD1 identical over 7 bases. The origin of this receptor is a woman aged 30 to 39 in good health and CMV-seronegative. CDR3 coding DNA: TGTGCCAGCAGTGTCTTAGGGACAGACTACGAGCAGTACTTC. Its translation is CASSVLGTDYEQYF.